This TCR beta chain stems from a study of blood T cell repertoires in COVID-19. Across the study: The cDNA or gDNA used as material had been derived from T cells, B-cell-depleted T cells, or PBMCs.

Membership in each cohort depended on participant-reported clinical history. This table comes from immunoSEQ multiplex PCR, and its TCRdb copy is limited to in-frame clones, with some not included. The sample records about 220,000 clones, 70% to 90% being singletons. The CDR3 runs to 12 residues. J gave up 7 bases and V 6 bases, and 3 bases lay outside the gene matches. Germline loops: CDR1 PRHDT, CDR2 FYEKMQ (reference sequence). Sequencing was carried out using PBMCs or T cells enriched from blood (not recorded which). The sequence came from a woman between 35 and 50 years old with acute COVID-19. The chain links TRBV13 to TRBJ1-3; 7 positions agree with TRBD1. CDR3: CASSEGGNTIYF. The DNA for the CDR3 is TGTGCCAGCAGTGAAGGGGGCAACACCATATATTTT.